This T cell receptor (beta chain) was captured in a study of blood T cell repertoires in COVID-19. About the research overall: PBMCs, B-cell-depleted T cells, or T cells provided the cDNA or gDNA that made up the material.

The V gene's germline CDR1 is PRHDT and CDR2 FYEKMQ (reference sequence). The CDR3 is made up of 13 amino acids. V dropped 3 bases and J dropped 7 bases, with 10 bases sitting between them. In the authors' methods: Reference gene primer amplification gave estimated nucleated cell counts. The table came from immunoSEQ multiplex PCR; TCRdb's copy has only in-frame clones and leaves some out. Clone size and the V and J calls come from that table; the DNA yielded D and trimming. Of 30,000 to 45,000 clones in the sample, 70% to 90% are singletons; the top ten hold 8% to 10%. The sample was peripheral blood. V is TRBV13 and J is TRBJ2-1; D possibly corresponds to TRBD2 (6 bases). This TCR derives from a man in his sixties in a cohort sampled during active COVID-19. The CDR3: CASSLVGRNEQFF. CDR3 nucleotide sequence: TGTGCCAGCAGCTTGGTGGGGAGGAATGAGCAGTTCTTC. Supplemented by reference TRBV13 and TRBJ2-1, the full variable domain reads AAGVIQSPRHLIKEKRETATLKCYPIPRHDTVYWYQQGPGQDPQFLISFYEKMQSDKGSIPDRFSAQQFSDYHSELNMSSLELGDSALYFCASSLVGRNEQFFGPGTRLTVL.